Each of the 7 T cell receptor beta chains below was sequenced from the same sample in a study of T cell responses to AZD1222 COVID-19 vaccine. Measured with immunoSEQ multiplex PCR; TCRdb has only the in-frame clones, and not every one. This table has roughly 100,000 clones, roughly 91% appearing once. The sample was peripheral blood, taken on day 0 of AZD1222 vaccination. These receptors originate from an adult in good health.

The sample holds one count of this clone. The chain uses TRBV19 and TRBJ1-1, with 8 nucleotides matching TRBD1. Germline trimming cut 7 bases from V and 0 bases from J; bases unmatched to any gene: 4. The CDR3 has 14 residues. Germline assignment: CDR1 LNHDA and CDR2 SQIVND (reference sequence). DNA for the CDR3: TGTGCCAGTACCCGACAGGGGCTGAACACTGAAGCTTTCTTT. It specifies CASTRQGLNTEAFF.

V gene TRBV7-9 combines with J gene TRBJ2-7; 9 bases are a match to TRBD2. V shed 8 bases and J 6 bases; nucleotides not matched to a gene: 11. Germline CDR1 SEHNR, CDR2 FQNEAQ (reference sequence). The CDR3 is made up of 14 amino acids. The CDR3 DNA sequence: TGTGCCAGCGAATCCTCCGGACTAGCGATCGAGCAGTACTTC. Its protein is CASESSGLAIEQYF. The variable domain in full, with the rest retrieved from reference TRBV7-9 and TRBJ2-7, is DTGVSQNPRHKITKRGQNVTFRCDPISEHNRLYWYRQTLGQGPEFLTYFQNEAQLEKSRLLSDRFSAERPKGSFSTLEIQRTEQGDSAMYLCASESSGLAIEQYFGPGTRLTVT.

The chain couples TRBV5-1 to TRBJ1-4; perhaps TRBD1 as D (6 bases). Germline loops: CDR1 SGHRS, CDR2 YFSETQ. The CDR3 sequence is 14 residues long. The germline V and J ends were trimmed by 0 bases and 8 bases, with 11 bases remaining between them. The CDR3, as DNA: TGCGCCAGCAGCTTGGCCGCAGGGGTAGAAAAACTGTTTTTT. It encodes CASSLAAGVEKLFF.

The J gene is TRBJ2-7, the V gene TRBV30; D not certain. The CDR3 sequence is 13 residues long. Trimming removed 0 bases from V and 5 bases from J, with 11 bases in between. Germline V CDR1 and CDR2: GTSNPN, SVGIG (reference sequence). CDR3 bases: TGTGCCTGGAGTGTACAAAGCAACGACGAGCAGTACTTC. It specifies CAWSVQSNDEQYF.

CDR3 DNA: TGTGCCTGGAGTGTTACAGGGATTTCACCCCTCCACTTT. This sequence encodes CAWSVTGISPLHF. The genes are TRBV30 and TRBJ1-6; D might be TRBD1 (6 bases). The germline V gene encodes CDR1 GTSNPN and CDR2 SVGIG (reference sequence). Trimming removed 0 bases from V and 9 bases from J, with 9 bases in between. CDR3 length equals 13 residues.

This chain joins TRBV28 and TRBJ1-1; 7 bases agree with TRBD1. This CDR3 is 17 amino acids long. V shed 3 bases and J 5 bases; nucleotides not matched to a gene: 15. Germline V gene lookup returns CDR1 MDHEN and CDR2 SYDVKM. This chain's CDR3 is CASSLGTYRDRKTEAFF. The CDR3 DNA sequence: TGTGCCAGCAGTTTGGGGACCTACCGGGACAGAAAGACTGAAGCTTTCTTT.

This chain uses TRBV3-1 (or the pseudogene TRBV3-2) with TRBJ2-7; 7 bases align to TRBD2. The CDR3 covers 17 residues. J lost 1 base, V lost 0 bases, and 9 bases had no gene match. Per the germline V gene, CDR1 is LGHDT and CDR2 is YNNKEL (reference sequence). CDR3 nucleotide sequence: TGTGCCAGCAGCCAAGATACGAGGGCTAGCGGTTCCTACGAGCAGTACTTC. It yields the protein CASSQDTRASGSYEQYF.